The 30 T cell receptor beta chains presented below share a single source sample, sequenced in a study of T cells in Graves' hyperthyroidism and ophthalmopathy. RNA transcripts were the template for amplifying TCR beta CDR3 regions. Using the HTBI primer set, a first-round RT-PCR was run on the TCR CDR3. TCRdb re-analysed the multiplex PCR reads in MiXCR, keeping a single row per CDR3 protein. This table holds roughly 500,000 distinct CDR3 sequences, around 13% found once. Sequenced sample: blood. These receptors were collected from a woman in her twenties or thirties with Graves' hyperthyroidism that later progressed to Graves' ophthalmopathy.

The rearrangement links TRBV19 to TRBJ1-4, with a tentative D call TRBD1 (5 bases). From germline, CDR1 is LNHDA and CDR2 SQIVND (reference sequence). The CDR3 totals 14 residues. V lost 3 bases, J lost 5 bases, and 10 bases lay in between. CDR3 residues: CASSMAQVNEKLFF. As DNA, the CDR3 is TGTGCCAGTAGTATGGCACAGGTAAATGAAAAACTGTTTTTT.

This sequence joins TRBV11-3 and TRBJ2-3; 10 bases fit TRBD2. CDR3 size: 16 residues. Trimming at V came to 0 bases and at J to 6 bases, leaving 6 bases not matched to a gene. In germline, CDR1 is SGHNT, CDR2 YENEEA. CDR3 sequence reads: CASSLDFSAGGDTQYF. Written as DNA, the CDR3 is TGTGCCAGCAGCTTAGATTTTTCAGCGGGAGGGGATACGCAGTATTTT.

The chain couples TRBV2 to TRBJ2-1, with 11 bases that match TRBD2. Germline-derived CDR1 and CDR2 are SNHLY and FYNNEI. CDR3 length: 20 residues. Germline trimming cut 3 bases from V and 4 bases from J; bases unmatched to any gene: 17. CDR3 DNA sequence: TGTGCCAGCAGTGATTCCAGGACTAGCGGGTGGAATACCCAATACAATGAGCAGTTCTTC. It is translated as CASSDSRTSGWNTQYNEQFF. Full variable domain (rest looked up from reference TRBV2 and TRBJ2-1): EPEVTQTPSHQVTQMGQEVILRCVPISNHLYFYWYRQILGQKVEFLVSFYNNEISEKSEIFDDQFSVERPDGSNFTLKIRSTKLEDSAMYFCASSDSRTSGWNTQYNEQFFGPGTRLTVL.

In this sample, this clonotype turned up many times. With a much larger clone just one base away, this may be a read error. The rearrangement uses TRBV6-2 or TRBV6-3 and TRBJ1-5; D may be TRBD1 (6 bases). CDR3 length: 15 residues. Trimming removed 4 bases from V and 0 bases from J, with 10 bases in between. Per the germline V gene, CDR1 is MNHEY and CDR2 is SVGEGT. CDR3 nucleotide sequence: TGTGCCAGCAGTTCCGGGACACCTAGCAATCAGCCCCAGCATTTT. Its translation: CASSSGTPSNQPQHF.

This clonotype has at least ten counts. The chain couples TRBV28 to TRBJ1-2; 8 nucleotides line up with TRBD1. The CDR3 runs 15 residues. Unmatched junction bases numbered 9, after V lost 3 bases and J lost 6 bases. CDR1 MDHEN and CDR2 SYDVKM come from the germline V gene. This CDR3 reads CASSLSGQGRDGYTF. CDR3 nucleotides: TGTGCCAGCAGTTTGTCCGGACAGGGAAGGGATGGCTACACCTTC.

This clonotype has at least ten counts. This rearrangement joins TRBV18 to TRBJ1-5; unclear D gene. This CDR3 spans 14 amino acids. Germline V lookup: CDR1 KGHSH, CDR2 LQKENI. V lost 8 bases and J lost 2, with 13 bases in between. CDR3 nucleotides: TGTGCCAGCAGCCCGGCAGGCGGCAATCAGCCCCAGCATTTT. This translates into CASSPAGGNQPQHF.

This clonotype was seen a handful of times. This chain uses TRBV7-7 with TRBJ2-2, with D perhaps TRBD2 (5 bases). The CDR3 has 14 residues. The germline V gene has CDR1 SSHAT and CDR2 FNYEAQ (reference sequence). The CDR3 is CASSPGESTGELFF. The CDR3 DNA follows: TGTGCTAGCTCCCCCGGGGAAAGCACCGGGGAGCTGTTTTTT. Variable domain in full (rest from reference TRBV7-7 and TRBJ2-2): GAGVSQSPRYKVTKRGQDVTLRCDPISSHATLYWYQQALGQGPEFLTYFNYEAQPDKSGLPSDRFSAERPEGSISTLTIQRTEQRDSAMYRCASSPGESTGELFFGEGSRLTVL.

This clonotype was observed a few times. A junction boundary mismatches the germline segment, possibly from a read error. V gene TRBV7-7 combines with J gene TRBJ2-1; D is possibly TRBD2 (6 bases). The CDR3 has 15 amino acids. Germline V gene lookup returns CDR1 SSHAT and CDR2 FNYEAQ (reference sequence). CDR3 DNA sequence: TGTGCTAGCAGCTTAAGGGCGGGGACCTACAATGAGCAGTTCTTC. It specifies CASSLRAGTYNEQFF.

This clonotype was seen ten or more times. The chain recombines TRBV29-1 with TRBJ1-2; D is possibly TRBD1 (6 bases). Trimming left V 5 bases short and J 4 bases short, with 14 bases between. The CDR3 runs to 13 residues. Germline loops: CDR1 SQVTM, CDR2 ANQGSEA. CDR3 residues: CSVTTGQTYGYTF. The CDR3 DNA follows: TGCAGCGTTACGACAGGCCAAACCTATGGCTACACCTTC.

This clonotype was counted at least ten times. The V gene is TRBV9, the J gene TRBJ2-5; 10 bases are a match to TRBD2. CDR3 length: 16 residues. Germline V lookup: CDR1 SGDLS, CDR2 YYNGEE. With 0 bases clipped from V and 2 bases from J, the junction kept 4 bases outside the gene matches. The CDR3 DNA sequence: TGTGCCAGCAGCGTAGAACCAGCGGGAGGGCAAGAGACCCAGTACTTC. This gives the protein CASSVEPAGGQETQYF. The variable domain in full, with the rest retrieved from reference TRBV9 and TRBJ2-5, is DSGVTQTPKHLITATGQRVTLRCSPRSGDLSVYWYQQSLDQGLQFLIQYYNGEERAKGNILERFSAQQFPDLHSELNLSSLELGDSALYFCASSVEPAGGQETQYFGPGTRLLVL.

This clonotype was seen many times. This may come from a read error, since a much larger clone is one base off. The gene calls are TRBV12-3 or TRBV12-4 and TRBJ1-1; D is uncertain. V lost 7 bases to trimming and J lost 1 base, with 7 bases between them. CDR3 length equals 12 residues. The CDR3 coding sequence is TGTGCCAGCACTTTGGGGAACACTGAAGCTTTCTTT. Residues: CASTLGNTEAFF.

In this sample, this clonotype turned up many times. The genes are TRBV7-9 and TRBJ1-1, with D perhaps TRBD1 (6 bases). Trimming pared 5 bases from V and 7 bases from J, leaving 14 bases between. This CDR3 has 13 amino acids. Germline V gives CDR1 SEHNR, CDR2 FQNEAQ (reference sequence). The CDR3 sequence: CASSPNRAGEAFF. The CDR3 region has the DNA TGTGCCAGCAGCCCTAACAGGGCGGGTGAAGCTTTCTTT. The whole variable domain, filled in from reference TRBV7-9 and TRBJ1-1, reads DTGVSQNPRHKITKRGQNVTFRCDPISEHNRLYWYRQTLGQGPEFLTYFQNEAQLEKSRLLSDRFSAERPKGSFSTLEIQRTEQGDSAMYLCASSPNRAGEAFFGQGTRLTVV.

This clonotype was observed many times. The rearrangement joins TRBV6-2 or TRBV6-3 to TRBJ1-2; D remains ambiguous. V lost 6 bases, J lost 4 bases, and 6 bases lay in between. The CDR3 runs 11 residues. Germline V lookup: CDR1 MNHEY, CDR2 SVGEGT. The CDR3 DNA follows: TGTGCCAGCAGGCAGGTCTATGGCTACACCTTC. This sequence encodes CASRQVYGYTF.

This clonotype has only a few counts. CDR3 sequence (DNA): TGCGCCAGCAGCTTTCTCTCTAGCGGGGGGAACACCGGGGAGCTGTTTTTT. Protein: CASSFLSSGGNTGELFF. The chain employs TRBV5-1 and TRBJ2-2; TRBD2 aligns across 10 bases. CDR1 and CDR2 (germline): SGHRS, YFSETQ. This CDR3 comprises 17 residues. V was pared by 2 bases and J by 1 base, with 5 bases of the junction left unmatched.

The J gene is TRBJ2-7, the V gene TRBV7-9, with a tentative D call TRBD2 (6 bases). V lost 7 bases and J 2 bases, leaving 9 bases between the germline ends. The CDR3 is 12 residues long. In germline, CDR1 is SEHNR, CDR2 FQNEAQ (reference sequence). The CDR3 sequence: CASTGSPYEQYF. The CDR3 DNA is TGTGCCAGCACCGGGAGTCCCTACGAGCAGTACTTC.

This clonotype has a count of ten or more. The rearrangement links TRBV13 to TRBJ2-7; 8 nucleotides align to TRBD2. CDR3 length: 17 amino acids. With 4 bases clipped from V and 4 bases from J, the junction kept 15 bases outside the gene matches. In germline, CDR1 is PRHDT, CDR2 FYEKMQ (reference sequence). The CDR3 sequence: CASSSHARGRYPYEQYF. In DNA form, the CDR3 reads TGTGCCAGCAGCTCCCATGCACGCGGGAGGTACCCTTACGAGCAGTACTTC.

This sequence joins TRBV6-1 and TRBJ1-4; D uncertain. Germline CDR1 MNHNS, CDR2 SASEGT. This CDR3 is built from 12 residues. Trimming took 6 bases from V and 8 from J, leaving 10 bases between them. The CDR3 DNA reads TGTGCCAGCAGGTCCTCGGGAGAAAAACTGTTTTTT. It yields the protein CASRSSGEKLFF.

This clonotype appeared a single time. The chain recombines TRBV27 with TRBJ1-1, with no clear D. The germline V and J ends were trimmed by 1 base and 6 bases, with 9 bases remaining between them. CDR1 MNHEY and CDR2 SMNVEV come from the germline V gene (reference sequence). The CDR3 covers 13 residues. In DNA, the CDR3 is TGTGCCAGCAGTTTATTGGGTGTTCCTGAAGCTTTCTTT. Protein product: CASSLLGVPEAFF.

This clonotype occurred many times. The rearrangement links TRBV6-1 to TRBJ1-6; 7 nucleotides agree with TRBD1. This CDR3 region has 14 residues. Trimming cost V 7 bases and J 9 bases; bases outside gene matches: 9. From germline, CDR1 is MNHNS and CDR2 SASEGT. The DNA of the CDR3 is TGTGCCAGCACCAAGAGCACAGGGGTTTCACCCCTCCACTTT. This codes for CASTKSTGVSPLHF.

In this sample, this clonotype turned up many times. The V and J genes are TRBV15 and TRBJ1-2, with 7 bases that match TRBD1. CDR3 length: 15 residues. With 5 bases clipped from V and 1 base from J, the junction kept 7 bases outside the gene matches. CDR1 is LNHNV and CDR2 is YYDKDF in the germline V gene (reference sequence). The CDR3 spells CATSVGTALNYGYTF. CDR3 DNA sequence: TGTGCCACCAGCGTCGGGACAGCTCTTAACTATGGCTACACCTTC.

V gene TRBV28 combines with J gene TRBJ2-5; D may be TRBD1 or TRBD2 (5 bases each). Trimming stripped 5 bases from V and 1 base from J, with 11 bases between. The CDR3 is made up of 14 amino acids. The germline CDR1 and CDR2 sequences are MDHEN and SYDVKM. CDR3 nucleotide sequence: TGTGCCAGCAGTAAACCCGGGGCCCAAGAGACCCAGTACTTC. The encoded protein is CASSKPGAQETQYF.

This clonotype has more than one count but fewer than ten. The chain links TRBV30 to TRBJ2-3; 7 bases agree with TRBD2. This CDR3 contains 16 residues. Germline CDR1 GTSNPN, CDR2 SVGIG (reference sequence). V lost 0 bases and J lost 2; bases outside the gene matches: 8. CDR3 coding DNA: TGTGCCTGGAGTGTAACGAGCGGGGCCTACACAGATACGCAGTATTTT. This translates into CAWSVTSGAYTDTQYF. The variable domain in full, with the rest retrieved from reference TRBV30 and TRBJ2-3, is SQTIHQWPATLVQPVGSPLSLECTVEGTSNPNLYWYRQAAGRGLQLLFYSVGIGQISSEVPQNLSASRPQDRQFILSSKKLLLSDSGFYLCAWSVTSGAYTDTQYFGPGTRLTVL.

In this sample, this clonotype turned up many times. The rearrangement joins TRBV6-6 to TRBJ1-5, with TRBD1 matching over 7 bases. The trim removed 0 bases at V and 5 bases at J, leaving 4 bases unmatched. Germline values: CDR1 MNHNY, CDR2 SVGAGI (reference sequence). This CDR3 contains 15 residues. The CDR3 reads CASSYSGTEDQPQHF. DNA for the CDR3: TGTGCCAGCAGTTACTCCGGGACAGAGGATCAGCCCCAGCATTTT.

The table lists this clonotype with many counts. This chain joins TRBV27 and TRBJ1-2; D possibly corresponds to TRBD1 (6 bases). In germline, CDR1 is MNHEY, CDR2 SMNVEV (reference sequence). The CDR3 has 14 amino acids. Trimming left V 2 bases short and J 8 bases short, with 15 bases between. The CDR3 reads CASSLGGTYRGYTF. For the CDR3, the DNA is TGTGCCAGCAGTTTAGGAGGGACATATAGGGGCTACACCTTC.

The chain links TRBV7-8 to TRBJ1-1; 7 bases agree with TRBD1. The CDR3 is 15 residues long. Germline V gives CDR1 SGHVS, CDR2 FQNEAQ. V shed 5 bases and J 1 base; nucleotides not matched to a gene: 7. The CDR3 loop is CASSIMGQPNTEAFF. The CDR3 DNA reads TGTGCCAGCAGCATTATGGGACAGCCGAACACTGAAGCTTTCTTT.

This clonotype showed up many times. V gene TRBV2 combines with J gene TRBJ2-5; a weak D match, TRBD2 (6 bases). This CDR3 comprises 14 residues. The germline V and J ends were trimmed by 8 bases and 5 bases, with 18 bases remaining between them. Germline lookup yields CDR1 SNHLY and CDR2 FYNNEI. The CDR3 DNA sequence: TGTGCCAGCGGAGGGACGGTCCAATTGGAGACCCAGTACTTC. Translated, it gives CASGGTVQLETQYF.

The chain employs TRBV5-1 and TRBJ1-5; D unresolved. Germline CDR1 is SGHRS and CDR2 is YFSETQ. The CDR3 loop spans 15 amino acids. Trimming left V 1 base short and J 0 bases short, with 8 bases between. This CDR3 reads CASSLIGLSNQPQHF. The CDR3, as DNA: TGCGCCAGCAGCTTGATCGGGCTTAGCAATCAGCCCCAGCATTTT.

This clonotype was picked up many times. The J gene is TRBJ1-1, the V gene TRBV12-3 or TRBV12-4; D remains unclear. Deletions cut 8 bases from V and 0 bases from J, with 7 bases between. This CDR3 comprises 12 residues. In DNA, the CDR3 is TGTGCCAGCGCAAGCTTGAACACTGAAGCTTTCTTT. Translation gives CASASLNTEAFF.

The J gene is TRBJ2-7, the V gene TRBV25-1; D unclear. CDR1 and CDR2 from the germline V gene are MGHDK and SYGVNS. The V and J ends lost 6 bases and 0 bases respectively, with 12 bases between them. CDR3 length: 14 residues. As DNA, the CDR3 is TGTGCCAGCAGCAGACTTGACGGCTCCTACGAGCAGTACTTC. Its translation is CASSRLDGSYEQYF.

The J gene is TRBJ2-3, the V gene TRBV20-1; tentative D call: TRBD2 (6 bases). V was cut by 6 bases and J by 4 bases, with 17 bases left in between. The germline V gene encodes CDR1 DFQATT and CDR2 SNEGSKA (reference sequence). CDR3 length: 14 residues. CDR3 nucleotides: TGCAGTGCCACCCCTGGGAGGTTCCCAGATACGCAGTATTTT. It encodes CSATPGRFPDTQYF.